Sequencing of this T cell receptor beta chain was carried out in a study of graft-versus-host responses after intestinal transplantation (dated by TCRdb to the early 2020s). Concerning the study at large: Multivisceral, liver-intestinal, or isolated intestinal transplants were received by the recipients. Donor T cell macrochimerism was defined as a peak of at least 4% donor T cells among recipient peripheral blood mononuclear cells. Rather than being sequenced by the commercial service, samples from a few later patients were sequenced in-house on an Illumina MiSeq and processed with MiXCR. Of the roughly 23 intestinal transplant recipients enrolled in the cohort, one of whom was a retransplant, 3 patients without pretransplant specimens were excluded. After intestinal transplantation, graft-versus-host and host-versus-graft alloreactive T cell clones in the graft, circulation and bone marrow were tracked using bulk TCR-beta CDR3 sequencing. Every recipient was given anti-thymocyte globulin induction, then maintenance tacrolimus and steroids for 3 to 4 years. To identify alloreactive clones, pre-transplant mixed lymphocyte reaction products were sequenced and compared with unstimulated pre-transplant donor and recipient T cells. The study at large found these results: GvH clones were found in recipient bone marrow, and some of the GvH clones appeared earlier in ileal mucosa or blood, which is consistent with an intestinal mucosal origin. Conclusions were limited by the relatively low number and heterogeneity of intestinal transplant patients. Early after transplant, peak levels of circulating GvH clones were found to be associated with declines in HvG clones. In patients with donor T cell macrochimerism, the allografts had high GvH to HvG T cell clonal ratios.

Concerning this clone itself: Its antigen is not yet known. No clone much larger than this one lies a single base away; base qualities are absent.

V sheds 4 bases and J sheds 10 bases, leaving 14 bases between their ends. According to the germline V gene, CDR1 reads SNHLY and CDR2 reads FYNNEI. Spanning cysteine to phenylalanine, the CDR3 consists of 14 amino acids. Only the CDR3 portion is preserved as DNA: 42 bases, with reading frame beginning at the first base. To prepare the library, the immunoSEQ multiplex PCR assay was applied. For most patients, genomic DNA was isolated with the Qiagen DNeasy Blood and Tissue Kit and shipped frozen to Adaptive Biotechnologies for TCR sequencing. Adaptive Biotechnologies carried out high-throughput TCR-beta CDR3 sequencing of genomic DNA for most patients. Processing in the source paper ran as follows. TCR sequencing data were retrieved from Adaptive's ImmunoSEQ software for around 20 patients, whereas a few other patients were processed with MiXCR and VDJtools. To correct CD4 versus CD8 sorting errors, any sequence found in both subsets at a frequency ratio below 5:1 was removed. CDR3 nucleotide sequences shared by donor and recipient were removed because the origin of these sequences could not be assigned. To be classed as alloreactive, a clone needed at least 2-fold expansion over unstimulated cells and a minimum CFSE-low frequency of 0.002% (template counts) or 0.001% (read counts). Clones were considered mappable if detected in sequenced pre-transplant spleen, lymph node, or MLR CFSE-low populations of the donor or recipient. Cumulative frequency of alloreactive clones was calculated as a percentage of all sequences weighted by copy number. This immuneACCESS table, as held by TCRdb, lists in-frame sequences with V and J called but not all clones. Of the missing ones, under half trace to an unresolved V gene in checked studies; the others have no known cause. For V, J and clone size, that table is used; D and trimming come from the DNA. For this sample there are about 110,000 clones; about 87% appear just once. The ten most abundant clones make up over 0.6% of the sample.

This sample's time point label indicates: cells obtained before transplantation from donor or recipient. CD3+CD4+ and CD3+CD8+ populations were FACS-sorted from unstimulated pre-transplant donor and recipient cells taken from spleen or lymph nodes. The clonotype was recovered from a human donor who was the organ donor for an intestinal transplant. The input for sequencing was unstimulated CD4+ T cells sorted from spleen or lymph node cells, taken before transplant. The chain couples TRBV2 to TRBJ1-6, with the D segment identity uncertain. In nucleotide form, the sequence is TGTGCCAGCAGTGCAGCCAGAGCGCAATCACCCCTCCACTTT. This translates into CASSAARAQSPLHF.